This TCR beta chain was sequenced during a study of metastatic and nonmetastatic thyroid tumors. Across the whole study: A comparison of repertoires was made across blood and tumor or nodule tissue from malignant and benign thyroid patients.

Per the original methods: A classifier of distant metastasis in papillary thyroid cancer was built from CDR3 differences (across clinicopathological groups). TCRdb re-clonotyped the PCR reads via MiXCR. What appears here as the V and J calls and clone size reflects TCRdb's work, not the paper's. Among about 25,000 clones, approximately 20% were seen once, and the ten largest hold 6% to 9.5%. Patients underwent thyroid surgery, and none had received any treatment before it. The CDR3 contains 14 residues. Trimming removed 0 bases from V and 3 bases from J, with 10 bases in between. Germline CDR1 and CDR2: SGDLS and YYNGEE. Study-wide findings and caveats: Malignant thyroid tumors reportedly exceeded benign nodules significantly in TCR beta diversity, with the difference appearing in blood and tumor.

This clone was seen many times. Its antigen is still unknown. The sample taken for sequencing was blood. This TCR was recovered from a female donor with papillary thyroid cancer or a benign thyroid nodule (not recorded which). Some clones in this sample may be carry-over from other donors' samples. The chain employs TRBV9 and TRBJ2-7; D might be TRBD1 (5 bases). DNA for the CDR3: TGTGCCAGCAGCGTAGGTCCAGGGAACTACGAGCAGTACTTC. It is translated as CASSVGPGNYEQYF.